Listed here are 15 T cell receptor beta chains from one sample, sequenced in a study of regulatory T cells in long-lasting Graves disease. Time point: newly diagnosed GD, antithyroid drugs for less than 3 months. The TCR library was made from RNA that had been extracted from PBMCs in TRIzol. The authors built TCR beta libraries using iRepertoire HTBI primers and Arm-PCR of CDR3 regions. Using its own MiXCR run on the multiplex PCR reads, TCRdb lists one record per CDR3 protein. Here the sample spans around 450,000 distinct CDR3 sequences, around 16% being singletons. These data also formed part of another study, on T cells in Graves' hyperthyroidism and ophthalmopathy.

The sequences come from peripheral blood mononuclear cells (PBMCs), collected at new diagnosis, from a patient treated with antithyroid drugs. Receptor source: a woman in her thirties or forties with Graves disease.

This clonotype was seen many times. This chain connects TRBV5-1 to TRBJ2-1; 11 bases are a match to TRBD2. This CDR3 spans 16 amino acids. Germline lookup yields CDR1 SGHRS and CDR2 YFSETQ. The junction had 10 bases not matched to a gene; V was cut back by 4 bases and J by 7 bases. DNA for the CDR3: TGCGCCAGCAGCGTAGCCGGGACTAGCGGTCTAAATGAGCAGTTCTTC. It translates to CASSVAGTSGLNEQFF.

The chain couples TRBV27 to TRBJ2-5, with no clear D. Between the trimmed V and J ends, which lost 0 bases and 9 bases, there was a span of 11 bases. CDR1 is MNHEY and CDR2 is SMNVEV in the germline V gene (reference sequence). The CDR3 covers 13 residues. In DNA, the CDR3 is TGTGCCAGCAGTTTATCTCCCACAACGGCCCAGTACTTC. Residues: CASSLSPTTAQYF.

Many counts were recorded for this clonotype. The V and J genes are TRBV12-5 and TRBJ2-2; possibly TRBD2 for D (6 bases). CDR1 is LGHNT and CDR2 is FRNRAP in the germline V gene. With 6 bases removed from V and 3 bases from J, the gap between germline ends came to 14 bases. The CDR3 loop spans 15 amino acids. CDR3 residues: CASGISGTYTGELFF. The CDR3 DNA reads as TGTGCTAGTGGGATTAGCGGCACCTACACCGGGGAGCTGTTTTTT.

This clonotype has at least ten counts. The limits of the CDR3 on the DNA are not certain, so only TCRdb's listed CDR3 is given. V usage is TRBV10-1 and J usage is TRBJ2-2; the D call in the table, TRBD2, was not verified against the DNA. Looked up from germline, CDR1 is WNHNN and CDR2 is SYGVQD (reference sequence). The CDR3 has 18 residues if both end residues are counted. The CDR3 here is CATYLCTSGRADTGELFF.

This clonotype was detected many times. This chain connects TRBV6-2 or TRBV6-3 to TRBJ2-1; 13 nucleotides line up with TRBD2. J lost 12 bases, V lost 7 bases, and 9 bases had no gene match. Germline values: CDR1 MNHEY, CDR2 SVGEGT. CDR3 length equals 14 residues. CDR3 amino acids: CASTWTSGRRRQFF. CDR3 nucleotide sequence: TGTGCCAGCACCTGGACTAGCGGGAGAAGGAGGCAGTTCTTC.

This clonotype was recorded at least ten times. DNA for the CDR3: TGTGCCAGCAGCACCTGGACTGATTACTCTGGAAACACCATATATTTT. It codes for CASSTWTDYSGNTIYF. The rearrangement links TRBV11-3 to TRBJ1-3, with D hard to call. Germline CDR1 and CDR2: SGHNT and YENEEA. V dropped 5 bases and J dropped 0 bases, with 14 bases sitting between them. The CDR3 totals 16 residues.

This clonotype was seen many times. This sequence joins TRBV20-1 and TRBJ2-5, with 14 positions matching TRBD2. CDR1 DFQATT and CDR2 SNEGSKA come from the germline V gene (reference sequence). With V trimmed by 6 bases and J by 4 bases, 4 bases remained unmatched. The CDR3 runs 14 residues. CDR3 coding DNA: TGCAGTGCACAGGGACTAGCGGGAGTAGAGACCCAGTACTTC. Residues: CSAQGLAGVETQYF.

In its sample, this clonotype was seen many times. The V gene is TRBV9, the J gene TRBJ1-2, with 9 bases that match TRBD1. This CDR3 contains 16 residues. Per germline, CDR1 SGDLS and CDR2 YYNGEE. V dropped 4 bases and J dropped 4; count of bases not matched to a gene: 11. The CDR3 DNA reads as TGTGCCAGCAGCCTAAGCCCGCGGGACAGGGCCTATGGCTACACCTTC. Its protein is CASSLSPRDRAYGYTF.

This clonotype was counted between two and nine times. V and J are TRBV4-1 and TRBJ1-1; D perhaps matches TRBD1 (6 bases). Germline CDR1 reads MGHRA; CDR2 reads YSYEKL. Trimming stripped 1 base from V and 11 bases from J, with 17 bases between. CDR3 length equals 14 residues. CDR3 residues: CASSQGGQKEGAFF. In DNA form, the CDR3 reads TGCGCCAGCAGCCAAGGCGGACAGAAAGAAGGGGCTTTCTTT.

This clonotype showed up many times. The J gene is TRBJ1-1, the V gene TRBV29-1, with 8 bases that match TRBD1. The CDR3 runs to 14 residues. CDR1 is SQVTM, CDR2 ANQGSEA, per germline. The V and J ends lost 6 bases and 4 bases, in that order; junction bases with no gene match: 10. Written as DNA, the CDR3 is TGCAGCGTCCCTTGGACAGGGTTGAGCACTGAAGCTTTCTTT. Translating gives CSVPWTGLSTEAFF.

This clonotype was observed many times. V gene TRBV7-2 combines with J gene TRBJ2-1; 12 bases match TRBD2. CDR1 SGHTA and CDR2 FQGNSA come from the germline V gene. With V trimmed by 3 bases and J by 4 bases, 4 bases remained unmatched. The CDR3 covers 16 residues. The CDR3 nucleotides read TGTGCCAGCAGCTTGGCGGGGACTAGCGGGTACAATGAGCAGTTCTTC. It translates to CASSLAGTSGYNEQFF.

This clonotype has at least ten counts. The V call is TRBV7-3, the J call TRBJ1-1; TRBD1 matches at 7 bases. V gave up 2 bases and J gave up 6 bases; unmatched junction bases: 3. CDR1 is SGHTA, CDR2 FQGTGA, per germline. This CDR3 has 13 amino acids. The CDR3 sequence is CASSLDRDSEAFF. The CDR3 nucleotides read TGTGCCAGCAGCTTAGACAGGGACTCTGAAGCTTTCTTT. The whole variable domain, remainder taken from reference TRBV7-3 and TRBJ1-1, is GAGVSQTPSNKVTEKGKYVELRCDPISGHTALYWYRQSLGQGPEFLIYFQGTGAADDSGLPNDRFFAVRPEGSVSTLKIQRTERGDSAVYLCASSLDRDSEAFFGQGTRLTVV.

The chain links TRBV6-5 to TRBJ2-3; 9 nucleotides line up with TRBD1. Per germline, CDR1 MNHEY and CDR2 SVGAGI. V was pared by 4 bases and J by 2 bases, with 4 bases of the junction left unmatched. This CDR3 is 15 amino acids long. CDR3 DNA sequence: TGTGCCAGCAGTTTACAGGGGGCCTACACAGATACGCAGTATTTT. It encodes CASSLQGAYTDTQYF.

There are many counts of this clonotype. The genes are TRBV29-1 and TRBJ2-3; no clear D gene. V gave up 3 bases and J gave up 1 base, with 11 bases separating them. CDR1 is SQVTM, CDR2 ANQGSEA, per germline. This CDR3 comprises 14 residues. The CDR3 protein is CSVDVPQGTDTQYF. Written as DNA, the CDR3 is TGCAGCGTTGATGTCCCGCAGGGCACAGATACGCAGTATTTT.

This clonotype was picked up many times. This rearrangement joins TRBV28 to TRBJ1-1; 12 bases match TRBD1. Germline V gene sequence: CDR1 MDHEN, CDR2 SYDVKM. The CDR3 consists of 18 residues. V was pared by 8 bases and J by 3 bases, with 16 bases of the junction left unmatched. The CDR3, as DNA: TGTGCCAGCCCTCGCCCGGGACAGGGGGCTTTTGGGGACACTGAAGCTTTCTTT. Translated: CASPRPGQGAFGDTEAFF.